This T cell receptor (beta chain) was recorded in a study of identical twins. The study, taken as a whole, reports: Models, which agreed with sharing between unrelated individuals, nonetheless underestimated the out-of-frame TCR alpha sharing seen in monozygotic twins. Cord blood's abundant beta clonotypes had fewer insertions, unlike memory repertoires.

Healthy Caucasian donors formed the entire cohort. V was trimmed by 0 bases and J by 3 bases, leaving 20 bases between them. This CDR3 has 18 residues. CDR1 and CDR2 from the germline V gene are MNHEY and SVGAGI. After template switching added a universal primer site, the resulting cDNA carried unique molecular identifiers. TCRdb re-derived calls from the 5' RACE reads in MiXCR, one entry per CDR3 protein. This sample has fewer than 350,000 distinct CDR3 sequences; 8% to 9% occur once, and the top ten carry approximately 2.1%. A note on this clonotype: Its antigen remains unidentified.

This sample also appeared in a second study, on yellow fever vaccine responses in identical twins.

Sequenced: memory (CD45RO+) T cells sorted from blood. The receptor comes from a woman between 18 and 29 years old in good health. The V call is TRBV6-5, the J call TRBJ1-1; D is possibly TRBD1 (5 bases). CDR3 coding DNA: TGTGCCAGCAGTTACTCGGGTACAGCTGGGGGAAGGTACACTGAAGCTTTCTTT. Its translation: CASSYSGTAGGRYTEAFF.